This entry features one T cell receptor (beta chain) sequence. Its antigen is currently unknown. The data belong to a study of cytomegalovirus exposure and HLA in healthy donors. The study's findings and limits: The classifier was said to identify cytomegalovirus status with high specificity and sensitivity. The study designated about 180 TCR beta chains cytomegalovirus-associated. In a later analysis, approximately 15,000 TCR beta sequences were associated with HLA alleles at 0.05 false discovery rate.

The PCR employed 60 Vbeta primers together with 13 Jbeta primers. The protocol was immunoSEQ multiplex PCR, while the TCRdb copy is restricted to in-frame clones and leaves out a portion. This sample has 150,000 to 200,000 clones, with roughly 83% found just once. The V gene end was trimmed by 3 bases and the J gene end by 3 bases; junction bases not matched to a gene: 7. The CDR3 is 16 amino acids. Germline CDR1 SGHAT, CDR2 FQNNGV. The gene calls are TRBV11-2 and TRBJ2-2; 7 bases fit TRBD2. Source material: PBMCs. The source is a male donor in good health and CMV-seropositive. The CDR3 DNA is TGTGCCAGCAGCTTCGGGCAGGGAGGGTACACCGGGGAGCTGTTTTTT. It encodes CASSFGQGGYTGELFF.